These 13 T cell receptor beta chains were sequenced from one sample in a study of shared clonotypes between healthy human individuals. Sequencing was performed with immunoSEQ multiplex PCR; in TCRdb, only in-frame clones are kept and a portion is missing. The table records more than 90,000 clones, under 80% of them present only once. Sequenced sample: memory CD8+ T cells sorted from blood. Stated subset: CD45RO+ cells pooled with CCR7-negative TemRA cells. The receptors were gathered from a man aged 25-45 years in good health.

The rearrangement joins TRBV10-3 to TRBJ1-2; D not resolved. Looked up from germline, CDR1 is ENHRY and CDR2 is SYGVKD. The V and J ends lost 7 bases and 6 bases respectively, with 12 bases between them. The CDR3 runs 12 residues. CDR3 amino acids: CAIKSGGDGYTF. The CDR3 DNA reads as TGTGCCATCAAATCAGGTGGGGATGGCTACACCTTC.

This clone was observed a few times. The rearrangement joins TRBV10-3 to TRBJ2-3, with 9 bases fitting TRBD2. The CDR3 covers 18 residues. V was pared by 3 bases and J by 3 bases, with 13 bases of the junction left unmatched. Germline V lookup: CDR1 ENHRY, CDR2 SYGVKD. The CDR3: CAISDSGSGSYDTDTQYF. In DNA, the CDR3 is TGTGCCATCAGTGATTCGGGTAGCGGGAGTTATGATACAGATACGCAGTATTTT.

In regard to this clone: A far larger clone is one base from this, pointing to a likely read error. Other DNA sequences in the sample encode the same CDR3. The CDR3 nucleotides are TGTGCCAGCAGCCGCGGGACAGGGGGCTACGAGCAGTACTTC. Translation gives CASSRGTGGYEQYF. The chain carries TRBV6-5 and TRBJ2-7; 11 bases are shared with TRBD1. The CDR3 is 14 amino acids. Germline trimming cut 6 bases from V and 3 bases from J; bases unmatched to any gene: 4. Germline V gives CDR1 MNHEY, CDR2 SVGAGI.

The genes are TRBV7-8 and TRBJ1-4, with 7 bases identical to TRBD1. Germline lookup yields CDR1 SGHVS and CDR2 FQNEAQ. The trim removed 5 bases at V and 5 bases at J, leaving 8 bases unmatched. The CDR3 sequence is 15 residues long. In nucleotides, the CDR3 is TGTGCCAGCAGCAGAAACAGGGGACTAAATGAAAAACTGTTTTTT. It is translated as CASSRNRGLNEKLFF.

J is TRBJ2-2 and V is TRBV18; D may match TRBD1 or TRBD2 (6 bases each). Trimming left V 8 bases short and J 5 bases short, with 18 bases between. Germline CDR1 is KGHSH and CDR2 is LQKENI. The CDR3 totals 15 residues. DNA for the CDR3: TGTGCCAGCCTCGAATCGGGGGCGCAGACCGGGGAGCTGTTTTTT. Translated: CASLESGAQTGELFF.

For the CDR3, the DNA is TGTGCCAGCAGCCATCTCAGGGAAAGCTCCTACAATGAGCAGTTCTTC. Its translation is CASSHLRESSYNEQFF. The chain is built from TRBV5-5 and TRBJ2-1, with a possible D match to TRBD1 (5 bases). The germline V gene has CDR1 SGHKS and CDR2 YYEKEE (reference sequence). The CDR3 spans 16 residues. V was pared by 4 bases and J by 0 bases, with 14 bases between.

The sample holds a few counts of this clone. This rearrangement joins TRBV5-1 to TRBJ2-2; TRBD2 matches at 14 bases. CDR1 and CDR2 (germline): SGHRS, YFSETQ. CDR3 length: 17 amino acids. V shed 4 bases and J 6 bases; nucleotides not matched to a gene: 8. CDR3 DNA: TGCGCCAGCAGCGGGGGACTAGCGGGAGTAGGGTCCGGGGAGCTGTTTTTT. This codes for CASSGGLAGVGSGELFF.

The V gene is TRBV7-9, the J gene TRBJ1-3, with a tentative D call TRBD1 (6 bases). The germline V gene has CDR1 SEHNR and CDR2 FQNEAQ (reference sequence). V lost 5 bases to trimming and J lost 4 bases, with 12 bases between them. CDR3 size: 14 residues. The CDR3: CASSQGGDGNTIYF. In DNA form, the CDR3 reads TGTGCCAGCAGCCAAGGGGGGGACGGAAACACCATATATTTT.

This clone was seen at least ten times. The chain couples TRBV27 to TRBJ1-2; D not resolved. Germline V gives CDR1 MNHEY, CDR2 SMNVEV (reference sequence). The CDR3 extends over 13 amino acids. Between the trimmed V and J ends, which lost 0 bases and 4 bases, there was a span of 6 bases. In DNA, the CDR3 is TGTGCCAGCAGTTTATCAGCGTTCTATGGCTACACCTTC. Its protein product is CASSLSAFYGYTF.

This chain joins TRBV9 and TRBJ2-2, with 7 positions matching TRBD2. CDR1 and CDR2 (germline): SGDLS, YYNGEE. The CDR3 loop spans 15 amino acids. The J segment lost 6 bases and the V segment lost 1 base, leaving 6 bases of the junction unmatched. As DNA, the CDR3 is TGTGCCAGCAGCGTACTCGAGGGGAGGGCCGGGGAGCTGTTTTTT. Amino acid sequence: CASSVLEGRAGELFF.

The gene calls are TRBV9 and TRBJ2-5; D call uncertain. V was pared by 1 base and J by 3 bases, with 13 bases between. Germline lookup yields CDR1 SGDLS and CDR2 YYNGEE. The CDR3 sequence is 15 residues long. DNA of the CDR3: TGTGCCAGCAGCGTACGTCTGGGCGGAGAAGAGACCCAGTACTTC. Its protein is CASSVRLGGEETQYF.

CDR3 sequence: CASSLSLLAGAFSYEQYF. DNA of the CDR3: TGTGCCAGCAGTTTATCCTTGCTAGCGGGAGCTTTCTCCTACGAGCAGTACTTC. The chain couples TRBV28 to TRBJ2-7, with TRBD2 matching 10 bases. Germline CDR1 is MDHEN and CDR2 is SYDVKM. CDR3 length equals 18 residues. J lost 0 bases, V lost 1 base, and 9 bases had no gene match.

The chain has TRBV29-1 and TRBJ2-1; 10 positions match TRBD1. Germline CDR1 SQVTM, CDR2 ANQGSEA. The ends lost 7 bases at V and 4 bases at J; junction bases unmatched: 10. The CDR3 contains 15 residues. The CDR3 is CSGDAGTGDYNEQFF. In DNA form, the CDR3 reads TGCAGCGGTGACGCCGGGACAGGGGATTACAATGAGCAGTTCTTC.